This is a list of T cell receptor beta chains from one sample in a study of blood T cell repertoires in COVID-19. Sequencing used immunoSEQ multiplex PCR; TCRdb keeps in-frame clones, though not all of them. Found here are 180,000 or so clones, about 88% of them singletons; the top ten hold about 0.98%. The material sequenced was peripheral blood. These TCRs come from a man in his late teens or twenties with acute or convalescent COVID-19. Both conserved end residues are part of each CDR3. A D gene is named only where the DNA matches it firmly. Clone size is shown for a subset of rows, as once, few, many or a class of expanded clone.

V: TRBV19; D: TRBD1; size: -; J: TRBJ1-2; DNA: TGTGCCAGTAGTATCGGACAGGGTTACTATGGCTACACCTTC; CDR3: CASSIGQGYYGYTF
V: TRBV4-2; D: TRBD2; size: -; J: TRBJ2-5; DNA: TGTGCCAGCAGCCAAGAGGGACTAGCACAAGAGACCCAGTACTTC; CDR3: CASSQEGLAQETQYF
V: TRBV12-5; D: TRBD2; size: once; J: TRBJ2-3; DNA: TGTGCTAGTGGTTTGGTAGGTCTAGCGGCTAGCACAGATACGCAGTATTTT; CDR3: CASGLVGLAASTDTQYF
V: TRBV20-1; D: TRBD2; size: -; J: TRBJ2-3; DNA: TGCAGTGCTAGTGGCCAGGGACTAGTCTTCGATACGCAGTATTTT; CDR3: CSASGQGLVFDTQYF
V: TRBV6-5; D: TRBD1; size: -; J: TRBJ1-6; DNA: TGTGCCAGCCACACAGGGGGCAGTTCACCCCTCCACTTT; CDR3: CASHTGGSSPLHF
V: TRBV29-1; D: TRBD1; size: -; J: TRBJ2-2; DNA: TGCAGCGTTGGGACAGGGGGCATCACCGGGGAGCTGTTTTTT; CDR3: CSVGTGGITGELFF
V: TRBV7-2; D: TRBD2; size: -; J: TRBJ2-1; DNA: TGTGCCAGCAGCCACTCTAGCGGGGTTAATGAGCAGTTCTTC; CDR3: CASSHSSGVNEQFF
V: TRBV19; D: -; size: -; J: TRBJ2-5; DNA: TGTGCCAGTAGTATAGTCCCCGGAGAGACCCAGTACTTC; CDR3: CASSIVPGETQYF
V: TRBV6-5; D: TRBD1; size: once; J: TRBJ1-2; DNA: TGTGCCAGTAACAGGGGGTTATCGAACTATGGCTACACCTTC; CDR3: CASNRGLSNYGYTF
V: TRBV30; D: -; size: -; J: TRBJ1-2; DNA: TGTGCCGGAGGGGACGGCTACACCTTC; CDR3: CAGGDGYTF
V: TRBV19; D: TRBD1; size: once; J: TRBJ1-1; DNA: TGTGCCAGTAGTTTTGGGACAGGGAGGAACACTGAAGCTTTCTTT; CDR3: CASSFGTGRNTEAFF
V: TRBV30; D: -; size: -; J: TRBJ1-6; DNA: TGTGCCTTGACAAGGATGTCCCTGGGTTCACCCCTCCACTTT; CDR3: CALTRMSLGSPLHF
V: TRBV30; D: -; size: once; J: TRBJ1-3; DNA: TGTGCCTGGAGCTTAGAGACAGGTCCTGGAAACACCATATATTTT; CDR3: CAWSLETGPGNTIYF
V: TRBV4-2; D: -; size: -; J: TRBJ1-5; DNA: TGTGCCAGCTCACGTAGTGTCACGGGGACTAATCAGCCCCAGCATTTT; CDR3: CASSRSVTGTNQPQHF
V: TRBV6-2/TRBV6-3; D: -; size: -; J: TRBJ2-2; DNA: TGTGCCAGCAGTTTCACAGGGATCCGAAACACCGGGGAGCTGTTTTTT; CDR3: CASSFTGIRNTGELFF
V: TRBV28; D: TRBD1; size: -; J: TRBJ1-5; DNA: TGTGCCAGCAGTTTGGGGGACAGGAGAAATCAGCCCCAGCATTTT; CDR3: CASSLGDRRNQPQHF
V: TRBV7-9; D: -; size: -; J: TRBJ2-2; DNA: TGTGCCAGCAGCTTCTCTCGCCCGAGATTCACCGGGGAGCTGTTTTTT; CDR3: CASSFSRPRFTGELFF
V: TRBV19; D: -; size: few; J: TRBJ1-5; DNA: TGTGCCAGTACAGACAGGAGTTTTCAAAATAGCAATCAGCCCCAGCATTTT; CDR3: CASTDRSFQNSNQPQHF
V: TRBV10-3; D: TRBD2; size: -; J: TRBJ2-2; DNA: TGTGCCATCAGTGAGAGCGGGGGGGACGGGGAGCTGTTTTTT; CDR3: CAISESGGDGELFF
V: TRBV9; D: -; size: -; J: TRBJ1-2; DNA: TGTGCCAGCAGCGTACGACAGTCACATGGCTACACCTTC; CDR3: CASSVRQSHGYTF
V: TRBV5-6; D: TRBD1; size: -; J: TRBJ2-1; DNA: TGTGCCAGCAGCTTCCGGGACAGATTCTACAATGAGCAGTTCTTC; CDR3: CASSFRDRFYNEQFF
V: TRBV2; D: TRBD1; size: -; J: TRBJ2-2; DNA: TGTGCCAGCAGTAAGGGACAGGGGTCCACCGGGGAGCTGTTTTTT; CDR3: CASSKGQGSTGELFF
V: TRBV28; D: TRBD1; size: -; J: TRBJ2-3; DNA: TGTGCCAGCAGACACCTGATGGGACAGCCAAGCACAGATACGCAGTATTTT; CDR3: CASRHLMGQPSTDTQYF
V: TRBV3-1/TRBV3-2; D: TRBD1; size: -; J: TRBJ1-5; DNA: TGTGCCAGCAGCCTGGACAGGAAGAATCAGCCCCAGCATTTT; CDR3: CASSLDRKNQPQHF
V: TRBV7-2; D: TRBD1; size: -; J: TRBJ1-1; DNA: TGTGCCAGCAGCTCGCGGACAGGGGGCACTGAAGCTTTCTTT; CDR3: CASSSRTGGTEAFF
V: TRBV28; D: -; size: -; J: TRBJ1-6; DNA: TGTGCCAGCAGGCCGGTCCAGGGAAATAATTCACCCCTCCACTTT; CDR3: CASRPVQGNNSPLHF
V: TRBV27; D: TRBD1; size: -; J: TRBJ2-1; DNA: TGTGCCAGCAGTGGACAGGGACAGGTTCTCTACAATGAGCAGTTCTTC; CDR3: CASSGQGQVLYNEQFF
V: TRBV19; D: -; size: -; J: TRBJ1-5; DNA: TGTGCCACGGGGGGGGGAGGTCAGCCCCAGCATTTT; CDR3: CATGGGGQPQHF
V: TRBV2; D: -; size: -; J: TRBJ2-2; DNA: TGTGCCAGCAGTGCAGAGAACACCGGGGAGCTGTTTTTT; CDR3: CASSAENTGELFF
V: TRBV5-1; D: -; size: -; J: TRBJ2-2; DNA: TGCGCCAGCAGCTTAGGAGGTTTGAACACCGGGGAGCTGTTTTTT; CDR3: CASSLGGLNTGELFF
V: TRBV5-1; D: -; size: -; J: TRBJ2-1; DNA: TGCGCCAGCAGCTTGACCTTTTTCCGGGGGGACAACATCGATGAGCAGTTCTTC; CDR3: CASSLTFFRGDNIDEQFF
V: TRBV9; D: TRBD1; size: -; J: TRBJ1-1; DNA: TGTGCCAGCAGCGGGAGACAGGGGAGGGCTGAAGCTTTCTTT; CDR3: CASSGRQGRAEAFF
V: TRBV19; D: TRBD2; size: -; J: TRBJ2-5; DNA: TGTGCCAGTACCGTAGGGACTAGCGGGGTGGAGACCCAGTACTTC; CDR3: CASTVGTSGVETQYF
V: TRBV21-1; D: -; size: -; J: TRBJ1-3; DNA: TGTGCCAGCAGCAAAGAGTCAGACTCTGGAAACACCATATATTTT; CDR3: CASSKESDSGNTIYF
V: TRBV3-1/TRBV3-2; D: TRBD2; size: -; J: TRBJ2-5; DNA: TGTGCCAGCAGCCAAGATTGGGGGACTAGCCGAGAGACCCAGTACTTC; CDR3: CASSQDWGTSRETQYF
V: TRBV7-9; D: -; size: -; J: TRBJ2-7; DNA: TGTGCCAGCAGCCCGATTGAGGGCTCCTACGAGCAGTACTTC; CDR3: CASSPIEGSYEQYF
V: TRBV5-4; D: TRBD1; size: -; J: TRBJ2-2; DNA: TGTGCCAGCAGCCACGGGACAGCAAACACCGGGGAGCTGTTTTTT; CDR3: CASSHGTANTGELFF
V: TRBV5-4; D: -; size: -; J: TRBJ2-5; DNA: TGTGCCAGCAGCCTGGCGTTGGGGGGAGCCCAAGAGACCCAGTACTTC; CDR3: CASSLALGGAQETQYF
V: TRBV7-6; D: -; size: -; J: TRBJ1-3; DNA: TGTGCCAGCAGCCTATCGGACATTTCTGGAAACACCATATATTTT; CDR3: CASSLSDISGNTIYF
V: TRBV5-1; D: -; size: -; J: TRBJ2-7; DNA: TGCGCCAACCTACAGGGCCCTAGCTCCTACGAGCAGTACTTC; CDR3: CANLQGPSSYEQYF
V: TRBV5-5; D: TRBD2; size: -; J: TRBJ2-1; DNA: TGTGCCAGCAGCCCTGGACTAGCGGGGGGCGGGAATGAGCAGTTCTTC; CDR3: CASSPGLAGGGNEQFF
V: TRBV2; D: -; size: -; J: TRBJ1-2; DNA: TGTGCCAGCAGTGAAGCATCCGGGGGGCGGACTGGCTACACCTTC; CDR3: CASSEASGGRTGYTF
V: TRBV6-1; D: TRBD1; size: -; J: TRBJ1-2; DNA: TGTGCCAGCAGTGAGAGACAGGGGAATGGCTACACCTTC; CDR3: CASSERQGNGYTF
V: TRBV5-4; D: TRBD1; size: -; J: TRBJ2-1; DNA: TGTGCCAGCAGCTCGGGGACAGGGGGGGCCCTGGACAATGAGCAGTTCTTC; CDR3: CASSSGTGGALDNEQFF
V: TRBV3-1/TRBV3-2; D: -; size: -; J: TRBJ1-1; DNA: TGTGCCAGTACCAGGGCTACTGAAGCTTTCTTT; CDR3: CASTRATEAFF
V: TRBV7-3; D: -; size: -; J: TRBJ1-6; DNA: TGTGCCAGCAGCTTAAAGGCGGCCCTAGGGGATTCACCCCTCCACTTT; CDR3: CASSLKAALGDSPLHF